Listed below are T cell receptor beta chains from one sample, sequenced in a study of T cell responses to AZD1222 COVID-19 vaccine. Libraries were prepared by immunoSEQ multiplex PCR; TCRdb keeps only in-frame clonotypes and omits some of them. The sample has around 110,000 clones; 87% are singletons. This material consisted of peripheral blood, taken 28 days after the second AZD1222 dose. Receptors were obtained from an adult who received the AZD1222 COVID-19 vaccine. Each CDR3 is given with its conserved first and last residue. D genes are given only for firm matches. The size field is filled for only some rows; it gives once, few, many or a size class.

DNA	CDR3	J	length	D	V	size
TGTGCCAGCAGTTCTCAAATCTCGGGGGCAAGCCTTATCTATGGCTACACCTTC	CASSSQISGASLIYGYTF	TRBJ1-2	18	NA	TRBV6-2/TRBV6-3	NA
TGTGCCAGCAGCTCGGGACTAGGGGGTTACAATGAGCAGTTCTTC	CASSSGLGGYNEQFF	TRBJ2-1	15	TRBD2	TRBV7-2	NA
TGCGCCAGCAGCTTGTCGGGGGGGCCTAGGAATGAGCAGTTCTTC	CASSLSGGPRNEQFF	TRBJ2-1	15	TRBD2	TRBV5-1	NA
TGTGCCAGCAGCTTGGTTCAGGTGTTTCGTAATGAGCAGTTCTTC	CASSLVQVFRNEQFF	TRBJ2-1	15	NA	TRBV5-4	few
TGCGCCAGCAGAAACGCGGGACAGGGATCCTCACCCCTCCACTTT	CASRNAGQGSSPLHF	TRBJ1-6	15	TRBD1	TRBV5-1	few
TGTGCCAGCAGCCGACCACAGGGTGGGGAGCAGTACTTC	CASSRPQGGEQYF	TRBJ2-7	13	NA	TRBV6-5	NA
TGTGCCAGCAGCTTGAGGGGTAACTATGGCTACACCTTC	CASSLRGNYGYTF	TRBJ1-2	13	NA	TRBV5-6	NA
TGTGCCAGCAGCTTAGCATTTGTCGAAAGGACAGTCTCTGGAAACACCATATATTTT	CASSLAFVERTVSGNTIYF	TRBJ1-3	19	NA	TRBV7-9	NA
TGCGCCAGCAGACAAACAGGTGAGGATAGGTTCTTT	CASRQTGEDRFF	TRBJ1-1	12	NA	TRBV5-1	NA
TGTGCCATACCCCCCCACGCCCGGGACAGGGGGCCTAAGACCTACGAGCAGTACTTC	CAIPPHARDRGPKTYEQYF	TRBJ2-7	19	TRBD1	TRBV10-3	NA
TGTGCCAGCAGCATCCCGGGCCTTTATGGCTACACCTTC	CASSIPGLYGYTF	TRBJ1-2	13	NA	TRBV5-5	NA